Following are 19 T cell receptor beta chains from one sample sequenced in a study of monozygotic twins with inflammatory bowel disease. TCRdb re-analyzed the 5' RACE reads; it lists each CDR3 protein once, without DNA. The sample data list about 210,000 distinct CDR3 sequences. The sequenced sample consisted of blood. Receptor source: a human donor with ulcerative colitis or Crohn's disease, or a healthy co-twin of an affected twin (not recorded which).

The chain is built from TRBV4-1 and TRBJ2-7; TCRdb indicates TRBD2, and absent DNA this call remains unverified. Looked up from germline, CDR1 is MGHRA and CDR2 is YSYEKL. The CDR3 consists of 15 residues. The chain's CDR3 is CASTFTSGASYEQYF.

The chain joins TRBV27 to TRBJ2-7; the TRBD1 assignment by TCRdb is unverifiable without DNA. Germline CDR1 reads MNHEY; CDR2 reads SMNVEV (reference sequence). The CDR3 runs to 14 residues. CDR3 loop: CASSLTGRLQEQYF.

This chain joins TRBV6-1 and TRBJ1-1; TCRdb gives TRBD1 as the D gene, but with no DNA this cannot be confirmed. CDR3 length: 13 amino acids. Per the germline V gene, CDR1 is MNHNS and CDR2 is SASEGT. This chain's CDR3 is CASLWTGRTEAFF.

The CDR3 sequence: CSGAPHGGAYNEQFF. This chain joins TRBV20-1 and TRBJ2-1; TCRdb names TRBD1, which stays unverified in the absence of DNA. This CDR3 region has 15 residues. CDR1 is DFQATT, CDR2 SNEGSKA, per germline (reference sequence).

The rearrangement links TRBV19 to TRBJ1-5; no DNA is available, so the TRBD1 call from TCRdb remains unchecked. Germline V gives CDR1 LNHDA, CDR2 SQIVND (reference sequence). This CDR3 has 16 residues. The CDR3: CASASAPTGGNQPQHF.

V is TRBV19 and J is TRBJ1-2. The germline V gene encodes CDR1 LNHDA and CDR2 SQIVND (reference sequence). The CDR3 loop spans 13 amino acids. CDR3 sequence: CASTKLGSWGYTF. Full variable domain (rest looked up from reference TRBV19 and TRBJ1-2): DGGITQSPKYLFRKEGQNVTLSCEQNLNHDAMYWYRQDPGQGLRLIYYSQIVNDFQKGDIAEGYSVSREKKESFPLTVTSAQKNPTAFYLCASTKLGSWGYTFGSGTRLTVV.

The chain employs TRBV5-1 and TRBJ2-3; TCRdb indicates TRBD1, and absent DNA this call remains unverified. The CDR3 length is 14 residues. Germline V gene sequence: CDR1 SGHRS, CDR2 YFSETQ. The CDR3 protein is CASRSGEFTDTQYF.

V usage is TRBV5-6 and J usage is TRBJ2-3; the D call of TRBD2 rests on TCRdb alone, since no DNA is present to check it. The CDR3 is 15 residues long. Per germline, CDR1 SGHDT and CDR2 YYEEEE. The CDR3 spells CASSQPGPAWDTQYF.

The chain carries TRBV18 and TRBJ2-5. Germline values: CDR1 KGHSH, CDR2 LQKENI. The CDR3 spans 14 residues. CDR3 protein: CASSPARGGETQYF.

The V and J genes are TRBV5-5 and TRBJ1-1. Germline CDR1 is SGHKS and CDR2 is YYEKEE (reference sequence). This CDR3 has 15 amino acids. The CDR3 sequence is CASSLVFLMNTEAFF.

This CDR3 reads CASSFRADSTNYGYTF. The chain recombines TRBV13 with TRBJ1-2; absent DNA, TCRdb's TRBD1 call cannot be checked. Germline V gene lookup returns CDR1 PRHDT and CDR2 FYEKMQ (reference sequence). This CDR3 is built from 16 residues.

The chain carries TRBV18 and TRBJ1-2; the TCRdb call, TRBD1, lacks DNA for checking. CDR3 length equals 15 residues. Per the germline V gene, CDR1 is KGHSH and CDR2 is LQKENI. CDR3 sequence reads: CASSPATDRGGGYTF.

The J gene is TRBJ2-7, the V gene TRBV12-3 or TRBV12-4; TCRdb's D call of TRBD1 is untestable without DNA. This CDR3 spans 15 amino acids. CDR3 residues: CASSPSGGAHFEQYF.

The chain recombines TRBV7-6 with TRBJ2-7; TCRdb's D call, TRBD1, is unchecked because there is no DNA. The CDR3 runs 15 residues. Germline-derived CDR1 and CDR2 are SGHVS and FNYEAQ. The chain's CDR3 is CARSLSRSRVNEQYF. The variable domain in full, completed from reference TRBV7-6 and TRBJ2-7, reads GAGVSQSPRYKVTKRGQDVALRCDPISGHVSLYWYRQALGQGPEFLTYFNYEAQQDKSGLPNDRFSAERPEGSISTLTIQRTEQRDSAMYRCARSLSRSRVNEQYFGPGTRLTVT.

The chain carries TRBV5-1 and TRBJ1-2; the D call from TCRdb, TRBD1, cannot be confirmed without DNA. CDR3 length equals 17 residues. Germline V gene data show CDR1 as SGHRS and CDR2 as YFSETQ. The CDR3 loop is CASGPLAGGSANYGYTF.

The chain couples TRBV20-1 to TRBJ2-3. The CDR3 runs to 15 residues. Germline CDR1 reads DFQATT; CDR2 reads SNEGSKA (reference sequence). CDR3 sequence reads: CSASRQLGSADTQYF.

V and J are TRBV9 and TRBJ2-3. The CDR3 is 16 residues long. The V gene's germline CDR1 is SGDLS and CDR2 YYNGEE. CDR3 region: CASSGGSVKGTDTQYF.

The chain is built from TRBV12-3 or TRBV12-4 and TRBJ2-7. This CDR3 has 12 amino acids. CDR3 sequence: CASSSGLLVQYF.

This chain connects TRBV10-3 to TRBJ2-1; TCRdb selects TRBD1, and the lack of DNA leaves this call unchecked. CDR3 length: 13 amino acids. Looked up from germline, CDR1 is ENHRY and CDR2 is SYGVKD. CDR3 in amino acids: CAISERPNNEQFF.